The 10 T cell receptor beta chains in this list originate from one sample, sequenced in a study of T cell changes during pregnancy in multiple sclerosis (dated by TCRdb to the late 2010s). Receptors were amplified or captured by the immunoSEQ multiplex PCR assay. This immuneACCESS table, as held by TCRdb, lists in-frame sequences with V and J called but not all clones. Of the missing ones, under half trace to an unresolved V gene in checked studies; the others have no known cause. The sample table records 70,000 or so clones; just over 90% of these occur just once. The top ten hold 0.43% of the sample. Material: CD4+ T cells from peripheral blood mononuclear cells, obtained before pregnancy. These receptors were obtained from a female donor with multiple sclerosis, enrolled in a pregnancy study.

On this clone itself: The junction departs from the called germline gene at one end, perhaps through a read error. This chain joins TRBV2 and TRBJ1-1, with TRBD1 identical over 7 bases. The CDR3 loop spans 16 amino acids. The germline CDR1 and CDR2 sequences are SNHLY and FYNNEI. The CDR3 nucleotides are TGTGCCAGCAGCGAAGAACGGACAGGTAGCGGCACTGAAGCTTTCTTT. Its translation: CASSEERTGSGTEAFF.

V gene TRBV7-2 combines with J gene TRBJ2-1, with D possibly TRBD2 on 5 matching bases. V gave up 5 bases and J gave up 0 bases, with 11 bases separating them. CDR1 and CDR2 from the germline V gene are SGHTA and FQGNSA. The CDR3 contains 15 residues. CDR3 region: CASSELTTSYNEQFF. In DNA, the CDR3 is TGTGCCAGCAGCGAGCTGACTACCTCCTACAATGAGCAGTTCTTC.

CDR3 residues: CATRARQGLYGYTF. CDR3 DNA sequence: TGTGCCACCAGGGCAAGACAGGGGCTCTATGGCTACACCTTC. The chain combines TRBV15 with TRBJ1-2; 8 nucleotides agree with TRBD1. Trimming took 6 bases from V and 4 from J; bases not matched to a gene: 7. The CDR3 has 14 amino acids. CDR1 and CDR2 (germline): LNHNV, YYDKDF (reference sequence).

V and J are TRBV4-1 and TRBJ1-2, with TRBD1 matching over 10 bases. The germline V gene encodes CDR1 MGHRA and CDR2 YSYEKL. The V and J ends lost 4 bases and 4 bases, in that order; junction bases with no gene match: 12. CDR3 length equals 17 residues. CDR3 protein: CASSLYSGTGDVYGYTF. In DNA form, the CDR3 reads TGCGCCAGCAGCCTATACTCCGGGACAGGGGACGTCTATGGCTACACCTTC.

This chain uses TRBV10-3 with TRBJ2-6; D is possibly TRBD1 (6 bases). CDR1 is ENHRY, CDR2 SYGVKD, per germline. The CDR3 extends over 14 amino acids. Between the trimmed V and J ends, which lost 10 bases and 4 bases, there was a span of 14 bases. The CDR3 DNA reads TGTGCCACCAGGGGAGTATCCGGGGCCAACGTCCTGACTTTC. Translating it yields CATRGVSGANVLTF.

The chain employs TRBV5-1 and TRBJ1-1; a possible D gene is TRBD1 (6 bases). The CDR3 extends over 15 amino acids. Trimming removed 0 bases at V and 0 bases at J, with 9 bases between. Germline V lookup: CDR1 SGHRS, CDR2 YFSETQ. This CDR3 reads CASSLVPGVNTEAFF. Written as DNA, the CDR3 is TGCGCCAGCAGCTTGGTTCCAGGGGTGAACACTGAAGCTTTCTTT.

The rearrangement uses TRBV2 and TRBJ2-7; D unresolved. CDR1 SNHLY and CDR2 FYNNEI come from the germline V gene. V lost 5 bases, J lost 2 bases, and 10 bases lay in between. This CDR3 region has 13 residues. This CDR3 is CASSYSKTYEQYF. The CDR3 DNA is TGTGCCAGCAGTTACAGTAAGACCTACGAGCAGTACTTC.

V and J are TRBV6-6 and TRBJ1-1, with D perhaps matching TRBD1 (5 bases). The CDR3 is 15 residues long. Per germline, CDR1 MNHNY and CDR2 SVGAGI (reference sequence). Trimming pared 2 bases from V and 0 bases from J, leaving 10 bases between. The CDR3 DNA is TGTGCCAGCAGTTACACAACAGGTCTGAACACTGAAGCTTTCTTT. Amino acids: CASSYTTGLNTEAFF.

The rearrangement joins TRBV28 to TRBJ2-7, with 9 positions matching TRBD1. Germline V gene lookup returns CDR1 MDHEN and CDR2 SYDVKM. This CDR3 has 16 residues. V lost 4 bases to trimming and J lost 0 bases; unmatched junction nucleotides: 7. The CDR3 here is CASSSPDRGPSYEQYF. CDR3 nucleotides: TGTGCCAGCAGTTCACCGGACAGGGGCCCCTCCTACGAGCAGTACTTC.

The J gene is TRBJ2-7, the V gene TRBV7-2, with 8 positions matching TRBD1. Germline CDR1 and CDR2: SGHTA and FQGNSA. V was pared by 9 bases and J by 3 bases, with 7 bases of the junction left unmatched. The CDR3 runs to 13 residues. This chain's CDR3 is CASGQGPDYEQYF. The DNA of the CDR3 is TGTGCCAGTGGACAGGGCCCAGACTACGAGCAGTACTTC.